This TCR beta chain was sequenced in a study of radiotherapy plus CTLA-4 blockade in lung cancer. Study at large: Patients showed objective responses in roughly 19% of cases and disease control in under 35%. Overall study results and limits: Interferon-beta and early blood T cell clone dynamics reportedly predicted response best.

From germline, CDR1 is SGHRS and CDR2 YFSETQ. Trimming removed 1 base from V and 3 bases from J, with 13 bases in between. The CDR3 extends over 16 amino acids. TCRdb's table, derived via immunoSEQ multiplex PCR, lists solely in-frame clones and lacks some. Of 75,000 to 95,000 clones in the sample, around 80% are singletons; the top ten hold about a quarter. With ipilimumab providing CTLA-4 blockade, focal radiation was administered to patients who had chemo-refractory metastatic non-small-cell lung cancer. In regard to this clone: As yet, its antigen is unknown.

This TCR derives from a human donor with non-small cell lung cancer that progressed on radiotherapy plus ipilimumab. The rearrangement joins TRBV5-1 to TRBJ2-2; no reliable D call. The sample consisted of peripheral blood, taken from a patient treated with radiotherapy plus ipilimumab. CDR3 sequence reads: CASSLYELWDTGELFF. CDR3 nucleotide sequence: TGCGCCAGCAGCTTGTATGAACTTTGGGACACCGGGGAGCTGTTTTTT.